This T cell receptor (beta chain) was recorded in a study of identical twins. Only a few counts were recorded for this clonotype. What it binds is unknown. Everyone who donated was a healthy Caucasian. A universal primer site was added by template switching, and unique molecular identifiers were carried by the cDNA. TCRdb re-analysed the 5' RACE reads in MiXCR, keeping a single row per CDR3 protein. This repertoire shows roughly 350,000 distinct CDR3 sequences, roughly 9% found once; its top ten account for approximately 8.9%. Trimming removed 4 bases from V and 6 bases from J; junction bases left unmatched: 1. Germline V gene lookup returns CDR1 SQVTM and CDR2 ANQGSEA. The CDR3 is 12 residues long. Study results and caveats: The analysis was cross-sectional rather than longitudinal within donors. Twin sharing of out-of-frame TCR alpha was underestimated by models in monozygotic pairs.

This TCR derives from a woman between 45 and 60 years old in good health. This chain connects TRBV29-1 to TRBJ2-1; TRBD2 matches at 9 bases. Sequencing used naive T cells sorted from blood. The CDR3 region is CSVVAGVNEQFF. CDR3 sequence (DNA): TGCAGCGTTGTAGCGGGAGTCAATGAGCAGTTCTTC.